This T cell receptor beta chain emerged from a study of identical twins. Study results and limitations: Fewer insertions characterized abundant cord blood beta clonotypes, whereas memory repertoires showed none. Monozygotic twin pairs showed more out-of-frame TCR alpha sharing than models estimated.

The germline V and J ends were trimmed by 4 bases and 0 bases, with 12 bases remaining between them. Germline CDR1 is SGHAT and CDR2 is FQDESV (reference sequence). CDR3 length: 15 amino acids. In its sample, this clonotype was seen many times. Its antigen is undetermined. A universal primer site was created by template switching, with the cDNA bearing unique molecular identifiers. TCRdb passed the 5' RACE reads through MiXCR, listing each CDR3 protein once. The profile shows 500,000 to 650,000 distinct CDR3 sequences, about 7.6% of them singletons. These records were also assigned to another study, of yellow fever vaccine responses in identical twins. From that paper: A vaccine T cell response that seemed partly convergent and partly personalized was reported in twins.

The TCR originated in a woman aged 18-29 years in good health. Sequencing used PBMCs. V usage is TRBV11-1 and J usage is TRBJ1-1; D is unclear. The CDR3 reads CASSSDRLLNTEAFF. CDR3 coding DNA: TGTGCCAGCAGCTCAGATAGACTACTGAACACTGAAGCTTTCTTT.